These 30 T cell receptor beta chains came from one sample sequenced in a study of blood T cell repertoires in COVID-19. Clones were sequenced by immunoSEQ multiplex PCR, and TCRdb holds only the in-frame ones, with some missing. Of more than 55,000 clones in the sample, about nine tenths were seen once. Sequencing was carried out using peripheral blood. These receptor sequences come from a woman older than 75 with acute or convalescent COVID-19.

The J gene is TRBJ2-2, the V gene TRBV3-1 (or the pseudogene TRBV3-2); a weak D match, TRBD2 (6 bases). The ends were cut back, 1 base at V and 4 bases at J, with 10 bases in the middle. The CDR3 length is 15 residues. CDR1 and CDR2 (germline): LGHDT, YNNKEL (reference sequence). Here the CDR3 reads CASSQVGGVTGELFF. In DNA form, the CDR3 reads TGTGCCAGCAGCCAAGTGGGAGGCGTCACCGGGGAGCTGTTTTTT.

The chain employs TRBV14 and TRBJ2-3; 11 nucleotides line up with TRBD2. Per the germline V gene, CDR1 is SGHDN and CDR2 is FVKESK. This CDR3 contains 15 residues. V dropped 4 bases and J dropped 1; count of bases not matched to a gene: 1. CDR3 protein: CASSPGLAGTDTQYF. In DNA, the CDR3 is TGTGCCAGCAGCCCGGGACTAGCGGGCACAGATACGCAGTATTTT.

The V and J genes are TRBV4-3 and TRBJ1-5, with 10 bases aligning to TRBD1. This CDR3 is 15 amino acids long. J was trimmed by 5 bases and V by 4 bases; bases with no gene match: 5. Germline lookup yields CDR1 LGHNA and CDR2 YSLEER. The CDR3 loop reads CASSLETGGHQPQHF. The CDR3 DNA sequence: TGCGCCAGCAGCCTCGAGACAGGGGGCCATCAGCCCCAGCATTTT.

This rearrangement joins TRBV11-2 to TRBJ1-6; D call uncertain. The CDR3 runs 12 residues. The V end was cut by 2 bases, the J end by 7 bases, with 3 bases between. Germline assignment: CDR1 SGHAT and CDR2 FQNNGV. The CDR3 DNA follows: TGTGCCAGCAGCTTACAGAATTCACCCCTCCACTTT. It encodes CASSLQNSPLHF.

The chain uses TRBV19 and TRBJ1-1, with D perhaps TRBD1 (6 bases). Trimming cost V 8 bases and J 5 bases, with 18 bases left between them. Germline V gene lookup returns CDR1 LNHDA and CDR2 SQIVND (reference sequence). CDR3 length equals 14 residues. The CDR3 DNA reads TGTGCCAGTGTTCTCTGGGGGCAAAGGACTGAAGCTTTCTTT. Translation: CASVLWGQRTEAFF.

There are a few counts of this clone. This rearrangement joins TRBV19 to TRBJ1-2, with 10 bases identical to TRBD1. V lost 6 bases and J lost 6; bases outside the gene matches: 4. This CDR3 has 13 residues. The germline V gene encodes CDR1 LNHDA and CDR2 SQIVND (reference sequence). The CDR3 sequence: CASRDRGKDGYTF. CDR3 in DNA: TGTGCCAGTAGGGACAGGGGGAAGGATGGCTACACCTTC.

J is TRBJ2-3 and V is TRBV5-4, with D tentatively TRBD2 (6 bases). V dropped 4 bases and J dropped 2 bases, with 14 bases sitting between them. CDR1 and CDR2 (germline): SGHNT, YYREEE (reference sequence). This CDR3 contains 15 residues. The CDR3 bases are TGTGCCAGCAGCCCTGGGGGGAAAAACACAGATACGCAGTATTTT. It codes for CASSPGGKNTDTQYF. The full variable domain, with the rest looked up from reference TRBV5-4 and TRBJ2-3, is ETGVTQSPTHLIKTRGQQVTLRCSSQSGHNTVSWYQQALGQGPQFIFQYYREEENGRGNFPPRFSGLQFPNYSSELNVNALELDDSALYLCASSPGGKNTDTQYFGPGTRLTVL.

The chain uses TRBV30 and TRBJ1-4, with D uncertain. The CDR3 has 13 residues. V lost 2 bases to trimming and J lost 8 bases, with 12 bases between them. CDR1 is GTSNPN and CDR2 is SVGIG in the germline V gene (reference sequence). The CDR3 is CAWSLRQDEKLFF. For the CDR3, the DNA is TGTGCCTGGAGTTTACGACAAGACGAAAAACTGTTTTTT.

The rearrangement links TRBV5-3 to TRBJ1-5; 7 bases agree with TRBD1. TRBV5-3 belongs to the ORF category, with a function that is uncertain. The trim removed 2 bases at V and 6 bases at J, leaving 23 bases unmatched. This CDR3 is 20 amino acids long. The CDR3 bases are TGTGCCAGAAGCTTTCTCCCAGGACAGGAAGGAAGTTGCGGCATTCAGCCCCAGCATTTT. This translates into CARSFLPGQEGSCGIQPQHF.

The chain recombines TRBV12-5 with TRBJ2-5, with TRBD1 identical over 9 bases. V lost 4 bases to trimming and J lost 4 bases; unmatched junction nucleotides: 13. The CDR3 totals 17 residues. CDR1 is LGHNT, CDR2 FRNRAP, per germline. The CDR3 DNA reads TGTGCTAGTGGTTCCAGAGCATGGACAGGGGTAGGAGAGACCCAGTACTTC. This gives the protein CASGSRAWTGVGETQYF. Complete variable domain (other parts from reference TRBV12-5 and TRBJ2-5): DARVTQTPRHKVTEMGQEVTMRCQPILGHNTVFWYRQTMMQGLELLAYFRNRAPLDDSGMPKDRFSAEMPDATLATLKIQPSEPRDSAVYFCASGSRAWTGVGETQYFGPGTRLLVL.

The chain couples TRBV27 to TRBJ1-5; the match to TRBD1 covers 7 bases. The length of the CDR3 is 15 residues. Germline CDR1 and CDR2: MNHEY and SMNVEV (reference sequence). Trimming took 4 bases from V and 4 from J; bases not matched to a gene: 7. The CDR3 nucleotides are TGTGCCAGCAGTTCCGACAGGGAACGTAATCAGCCCCAGCATTTT. The encoded protein is CASSSDRERNQPQHF.

The chain has TRBV9 and TRBJ1-2; 7 bases are shared with TRBD1. In germline, CDR1 is SGDLS, CDR2 YYNGEE. The junction had 3 bases not matched to a gene; V was cut back by 0 bases and J by 4 bases. CDR3 size: 14 residues. The CDR3 DNA reads as TGTGCCAGCAGCGTAGAGGAGGGGGCCTATGGCTACACCTTC. This sequence encodes CASSVEEGAYGYTF. Using reference TRBV9 and TRBJ1-2 for the parts outside the CDR3, the full variable domain is DSGVTQTPKHLITATGQRVTLRCSPRSGDLSVYWYQQSLDQGLQFLIQYYNGEERAKGNILERFSAQQFPDLHSELNLSSLELGDSALYFCASSVEEGAYGYTFGSGTRLTVV.

This clone has only a few counts. V gene TRBV20-1 combines with J gene TRBJ2-7; D is uncertain. CDR1 DFQATT and CDR2 SNEGSKA come from the germline V gene (reference sequence). This CDR3 region has 11 residues. Trimming stripped 3 bases from V and 3 bases from J, with 6 bases between. In DNA, the CDR3 is TGCAGTGCTAGTTATAACTACGAGCAGTACTTC. Translation gives CSASYNYEQYF.

The CDR3 sequence: CSVTVGGSPADTQYF. The CDR3, as DNA: TGCAGCGTGACGGTTGGCGGATCGCCCGCAGATACGCAGTATTTT. J is TRBJ2-3 and V is TRBV29-1, with D unresolved. The CDR3 runs to 15 residues. Germline V CDR1 and CDR2: SQVTM, ANQGSEA. The V gene lost 6 bases and the J gene lost 4 bases, with 20 bases spanning the gap.

This clone was observed a single time. The chain recombines TRBV11-3 with TRBJ2-1; 10 positions agree with TRBD1. This CDR3 region has 15 residues. Germline assignment: CDR1 SGHNT and CDR2 YENEEA. Losses at the gene ends were 5 bases for V and 4 bases for J; bases not matched to a gene: 5. CDR3 nucleotide sequence: TGTGCCAGCAGCCTGGGGACAGGGGCTTACAATGAGCAGTTCTTC. This translates into CASSLGTGAYNEQFF.

The chain carries TRBV19 and TRBJ2-5, with TRBD1 matching 9 bases. This CDR3 comprises 14 residues. Looked up from germline, CDR1 is LNHDA and CDR2 is SQIVND (reference sequence). V dropped 6 bases and J dropped 5; count of bases not matched to a gene: 7. This CDR3 is CASRPGQGRETQYF. CDR3 coding DNA: TGTGCCAGTAGACCTGGACAGGGGCGGGAGACCCAGTACTTC.

This chain joins TRBV7-6 and TRBJ2-7, with 8 bases that match TRBD1. The CDR3 loop spans 20 amino acids. CDR1 SGHVS and CDR2 FNYEAQ come from the germline V gene. J lost 1 base, V lost 5 bases, and 22 bases had no gene match. The CDR3 sequence is CASSPKDGTGPWRLSYEQYF. CDR3 in DNA: TGTGCCAGCAGCCCAAAGGACGGGACAGGACCTTGGCGGCTATCCTACGAGCAGTACTTC.

The chain combines TRBV19 with TRBJ2-5; 10 bases are shared with TRBD1. Germline CDR1 reads LNHDA; CDR2 reads SQIVND (reference sequence). This CDR3 spans 14 amino acids. Unmatched junction bases numbered 5, after V lost 5 bases and J lost 5 bases. This CDR3 reads CASSGGQGRETQYF. For the CDR3, the DNA is TGTGCCAGTAGTGGGGGACAGGGGAGGGAGACCCAGTACTTC.

J is TRBJ2-3 and V is TRBV4-1, with 7 bases matching TRBD1. Germline V gene data show CDR1 as MGHRA and CDR2 as YSYEKL. CDR3 length: 16 amino acids. V shed 4 bases and J 1 base; nucleotides not matched to a gene: 8. The CDR3 here is CASSRYTGQGTDTQYF. CDR3 bases: TGCGCCAGCAGCCGGTATACAGGACAGGGCACAGATACGCAGTATTTT.

The V and J genes are TRBV7-3 and TRBJ2-7; 8 bases match TRBD2. V gave up 5 bases and J gave up 6 bases; unmatched junction bases: 12. Germline CDR1 reads SGHTA; CDR2 reads FQGTGA. This CDR3 region has 15 residues. This chain's CDR3 is CASSPGTSNFGEQYF. Written as DNA, the CDR3 is TGTGCCAGCAGCCCAGGGACTAGTAACTTCGGCGAGCAGTACTTC.

This clone was recorded once. The J gene is TRBJ1-5, the V gene TRBV6-2 or TRBV6-3; D remains unclear. The ends were cut back, 2 bases at V and 5 bases at J, with 7 bases in the middle. The length of the CDR3 is 13 residues. Per the germline V gene, CDR1 is MNHEY and CDR2 is SVGEGT. CDR3 residues: CASSYRSDQPQHF. In DNA form, the CDR3 reads TGTGCCAGCAGTTACCGGTCTGATCAGCCCCAGCATTTT.

This rearrangement joins TRBV29-1 to TRBJ1-1, with D possibly matching TRBD1 (6 bases). Between the trimmed V and J ends, which lost 7 bases and 10 bases, there was a span of 28 bases. Germline V lookup: CDR1 SQVTM, CDR2 ANQGSEA. CDR3 length equals 15 residues. The CDR3 protein is CSAGFWAKDSPLAFF. The CDR3 coding sequence is TGCAGCGCGGGTTTTTGGGCAAAGGACAGCCCCCTAGCTTTCTTT.

This sequence joins TRBV6-5 and TRBJ2-7, with D maybe TRBD1 (6 bases). The CDR3 runs to 14 residues. The germline gives CDR1 MNHEY, CDR2 SVGAGI. V gave up 6 bases and J gave up 1 base, with 13 bases separating them. CDR3 nucleotide sequence: TGTGCCAGCAGGGCAAGACAGGCTTCCTACGAGCAGTACTTC. It yields the protein CASRARQASYEQYF.

V and J are TRBV28 and TRBJ1-1, with D possibly matching TRBD1 (5 bases). The germline CDR1 and CDR2 sequences are MDHEN and SYDVKM. V shed 4 bases and J shed 6 bases, with 21 bases lying between them. The length of the CDR3 is 16 residues. The CDR3 sequence: CASSSGGASTGSEAFF. The CDR3 DNA reads TGTGCCAGCAGTTCGGGCGGGGCATCAACCGGTTCTGAAGCTTTCTTT.

The V gene is TRBV5-1, the J gene TRBJ1-6; D unresolved. The germline V gene has CDR1 SGHRS and CDR2 YFSETQ. Trimming took off 3 bases at V and 5 bases at J, with 18 bases between the two ends. The CDR3 sequence is 17 residues long. The CDR3 here is CASSWALSDVNNSPLHF. For the CDR3, the DNA is TGCGCCAGCAGCTGGGCATTGTCGGATGTAAATAATTCACCCCTCCACTTT.

The V gene is TRBV25-1, the J gene TRBJ2-3, with D perhaps TRBD2 (6 bases). The germline V gene encodes CDR1 MGHDK and CDR2 SYGVNS. The V gene lost 6 bases and the J gene lost 2 bases, with 18 bases spanning the gap. The CDR3 is made up of 16 amino acids. The CDR3 coding sequence is TGTGCCAGCAGCCTCGCCGTGGAGGGATTCACAGATACGCAGTATTTT. As protein: CASSLAVEGFTDTQYF.

The rearrangement links TRBV5-1 to TRBJ2-1, with D tentatively TRBD2 (6 bases). Looked up from germline, CDR1 is SGHRS and CDR2 is YFSETQ. The CDR3 sequence is 15 residues long. V lost 1 base and J lost 0, with 8 bases in between. In DNA form, the CDR3 reads TGCGCCAGCAGCTTGTTCGGGAGCTCCTACAATGAGCAGTTCTTC. This encodes CASSLFGSSYNEQFF.

V gene TRBV7-2 combines with J gene TRBJ2-5; 7 bases line up with TRBD2. This CDR3 is 14 amino acids long. Germline trimming cut 5 bases from V and 3 bases from J; bases unmatched to any gene: 6. CDR1 and CDR2 (germline): SGHTA, FQGNSA. The CDR3 region has the DNA TGTGCCAGCAGCGGCGGGACTATAAAAGAGACCCAGTACTTC. It specifies CASSGGTIKETQYF. The full variable domain, in which reference TRBV7-2 and TRBJ2-5 provide the parts outside the CDR3, is GAGVSQSPSNKVTEKGKDVELRCDPISGHTALYWYRQSLGQGLEFLIYFQGNSAPDKSGLPSDRFSAERTGGSVSTLTIQRTQQEDSAVYLCASSGGTIKETQYFGPGTRLLVL.

The V and J genes are TRBV7-2 and TRBJ2-7, with D possibly matching TRBD1 (6 bases). Germline loops: CDR1 SGHTA, CDR2 FQGNSA. There are 16 residues in the CDR3. Between the trimmed V and J ends, which lost 0 bases and 9 bases, there was a span of 21 bases. CDR3 coding DNA: TGTGCCAGCAGCTTAGCAACCGGGACAACCCATGTAGGGCAGTACTTC. Its protein is CASSLATGTTHVGQYF. Looking up the rest from reference TRBV7-2 and TRBJ2-7 gives the full variable domain: GAGVSQSPSNKVTEKGKDVELRCDPISGHTALYWYRQSLGQGLEFLIYFQGNSAPDKSGLPSDRFSAERTGGSVSTLTIQRTQQEDSAVYLCASSLATGTTHVGQYFGPGTRLTVT.

V usage is TRBV9 and J usage is TRBJ2-1; 13 bases fit TRBD2. J gave up 7 bases and V 1 base, and 5 bases lay outside the gene matches. Germline V lookup: CDR1 SGDLS, CDR2 YYNGEE. CDR3 length: 16 residues. In DNA form, the CDR3 reads TGTGCCAGCAGCGTATTGGGGACTAGCGGGGTAAATGAGCAGTTCTTC. Encoded protein: CASSVLGTSGVNEQFF.